This T cell receptor (beta chain) was retrieved from a study of PD-L1 blockade in urothelial cancer. Germline values: CDR1 SGHNT, CDR2 YYREEE (reference sequence). J was trimmed by 9 bases and V by 1 base; bases with no gene match: 4. This CDR3 is built from 14 residues. Produced via immunoSEQ multiplex PCR; TCRdb's table is partial and in-frame only. This table has about 63,000 clones, roughly four fifths appearing once. Time point given: pretreatment peripheral blood. This TCR came from a man between 70 and 80 years old with urothelial cancer. The V and J genes are TRBV5-4 and TRBJ2-1, with 10 bases aligning to TRBD1. The sequencing here drew on PBMCs, taken around atezolizumab (anti-PD-L1) treatment. CDR3 in amino acids: CASSLSGDRGEQFF. The CDR3 DNA reads as TGTGCCAGCAGCTTGAGTGGGGACAGGGGTGAGCAGTTCTTC.